This passage covers 29 T cell receptor beta chains from one sample sequenced in a study of blood T cells in healthy people across ages. Alongside a J-beta primer mix, a sample-barcoded 5' primer served in a second PCR lasting about 7 to 12 cycles. TCRdb reprocessed the 5' RACE reads via MiXCR and lists one record per CDR3 protein. The table records hundreds of thousands of distinct CDR3 sequences, roughly 25% of them present only once. The sample also formed part of further work on T cells of mothers and their children.

The specimen sequenced was blood. These receptors were collected from a boy aged 10-17 years in good health.

The chain carries TRBV11-2 and TRBJ2-3; D is tentatively TRBD1 or TRBD2 (6 bases each). Trimming shortened V by 8 bases and J by 2 bases, and 20 bases separated the two germline ends. Germline loops: CDR1 SGHAT, CDR2 FQNNGV. This CDR3 region has 16 residues. The CDR3 coding sequence is TGTGCCAGCGGTTTAAGGGGGGCGCAATACACAGATACGCAGTATTTT. This sequence encodes CASGLRGAQYTDTQYF. Using reference TRBV11-2 and TRBJ2-3 for the parts outside the CDR3, the full variable domain is EAGVAQSPRYKIIEKRQSVAFWCNPISGHATLYWYQQILGQGPKLLIQFQNNGVVDDSQLPKDRFSAERLKGVDSTLKIQPAKLEDSAVYLCASGLRGAQYTDTQYFGPGTRLTVL.

The rearrangement uses TRBV15 and TRBJ2-1; D unclear. The CDR3 contains 14 residues. Per germline, CDR1 LNHNV and CDR2 YYDKDF (reference sequence). V was clipped by 2 bases and J by 0 bases, with 5 bases between them. Written as DNA, the CDR3 is TGTGCCACCAGCAGATCTGGCTCCTACAATGAGCAGTTCTTC. Its protein product is CATSRSGSYNEQFF.

The chain recombines TRBV29-1 with TRBJ2-1, with a weak D call TRBD1 (6 bases). Trimming took off 0 bases at V and 8 bases at J, with 20 bases between the two ends. The CDR3 contains 16 residues. Germline V gene sequence: CDR1 SQVTM, CDR2 ANQGSEA. The CDR3 nucleotides read TGCAGCGTTGAAGATCGGGGAAGGGGGAGTATCGATGAGCAGTTCTTC. Translating gives CSVEDRGRGSIDEQFF.

The chain has TRBV6-2 or TRBV6-3 and TRBJ2-3, with D maybe TRBD2 (6 bases). V shed 5 bases and J shed 2 bases, with 11 bases lying between them. Germline-derived CDR1 and CDR2 are MNHEY and SVGEGT. CDR3 length equals 14 residues. The CDR3 loop reads CASSNGLNTDTQYF. CDR3 nucleotides: TGTGCCAGCAGTAATGGACTAAACACAGATACGCAGTATTTT.

On this clonotype itself: A read error may account for a junction end that differs from germline. CDR3 DNA sequence: TGTGCCAGCCAGTTAGGTGGCGGGAGGGACGAGTTCTTC. Translating gives CASQLGGGRDEFF. The chain combines TRBV6-5 with TRBJ2-5; 9 nucleotides agree with TRBD2. Germline lookup yields CDR1 MNHEY and CDR2 SVGAGI. The CDR3 contains 13 residues.

This clonotype has more than one count but fewer than ten. This chain links TRBV29-1 with TRBJ2-5; the D call may be TRBD1 or TRBD2 (5 bases each). The CDR3 is 14 amino acids. Germline V gene data show CDR1 as SQVTM and CDR2 as ANQGSEA. V dropped 4 bases and J dropped 4 bases, with 16 bases sitting between them. CDR3 bases: TGCAGCGTTGGAGAGGGGATCAGCTCAGAGACCCAGTACTTC. Translated: CSVGEGISSETQYF.

This chain joins TRBV5-1 and TRBJ1-2; D gene uncertain. The CDR3 consists of 15 residues. The germline V gene encodes CDR1 SGHRS and CDR2 YFSETQ. Trimming stripped 0 bases from V and 6 bases from J, with 15 bases between. The CDR3 is CASSLGTITADGYTF. CDR3 in DNA: TGCGCCAGCAGCTTGGGTACCATTACGGCCGATGGCTACACCTTC. The entire variable domain, with the rest obtained from reference TRBV5-1 and TRBJ1-2, is as follows: KAGVTQTPRYLIKTRGQQVTLSCSPISGHRSVSWYQQTPGQGLQFLFEYFSETQRNKGNFPGRFSGRQFSNSRSEMNVSTLELGDSALYLCASSLGTITADGYTFGSGTRLTVV.

The V call is TRBV6-4, the J call TRBJ2-5, with D perhaps matching TRBD1 (5 bases). Germline CDR1 MRHNA, CDR2 SNTAGT. The CDR3 extends over 13 amino acids. With 5 bases removed from V and 5 bases from J, the gap between germline ends came to 12 bases. In nucleotides, the CDR3 is TGTGCCAGCAGTCAGGGCCTGTGGGAGACCCAGTACTTC. This sequence encodes CASSQGLWETQYF.

V and J are TRBV10-3 and TRBJ1-4; no reliable D call. Germline-derived CDR1 and CDR2 are ENHRY and SYGVKD. This CDR3 contains 15 residues. The ends were cut back, 3 bases at V and 7 bases at J, with 15 bases in the middle. As DNA, the CDR3 is TGTGCCATCAGTGAAGGTTTGGCCTTGGGTGAAAAACTGTTTTTT. Translation: CAISEGLALGEKLFF.

The DNA of the CDR3 is TGTGCCAGCAGTTACGGATCCGACAGCGAGCAGTACTTC. As protein: CASSYGSDSEQYF. The chain carries TRBV6-5 and TRBJ2-7; D possibly corresponds to TRBD1 (5 bases). CDR1 and CDR2 (germline): MNHEY, SVGAGI. The CDR3 sequence is 13 residues long. V was shortened by 2 bases and J by 6 bases, with 11 bases between the two germline ends.

This clonotype was seen only a few times. In DNA, the CDR3 is TGTGCCAGCAGCGTAGAGGTGGCAGGGACCGAGCAGTACTTC. It encodes CASSVEVAGTEQYF. This chain joins TRBV9 and TRBJ2-1; D tentatively reads TRBD1 or TRBD2 (5 bases each). The DNA end is a closer match to TRBJ2-7, so the J assignment may be wrong. CDR1 is SGDLS, CDR2 YYNGEE, per germline. CDR3 length equals 14 residues.

This clonotype was seen only a few times. For the CDR3, the DNA is TGCAGCGAGAGACCGTCCCCGGAGGATACGCAGTATTTT. Protein product: CSERPSPEDTQYF. The genes are TRBV29-1 and TRBJ2-3, with D unresolved. V shed 7 bases and J shed 6 bases, with 17 bases lying between them. The germline CDR1 and CDR2 sequences are SQVTM and ANQGSEA. The CDR3 loop spans 13 amino acids.

There are a few counts of this clonotype. The chain uses TRBV11-2 and TRBJ2-5, with a tentative D call TRBD2 (6 bases). The CDR3 has 15 amino acids. The V and J ends lost 3 bases and 5 bases respectively, with 16 bases between them. Per germline, CDR1 SGHAT and CDR2 FQNNGV. The CDR3 loop reads CASSLAPRLVETQYF. CDR3 nucleotide sequence: TGTGCCAGCAGCTTGGCTCCTCGACTAGTTGAGACCCAGTACTTC.

This clonotype was counted ten times or more. This chain connects TRBV7-9 to TRBJ2-5, with 12 bases identical to TRBD1. V trimming: 5 bases; J trimming: 5 bases; junction bases outside the gene matches: 9. Germline lookup yields CDR1 SEHNR and CDR2 FQNEAQ (reference sequence). The CDR3 loop spans 16 amino acids. CDR3 residues: CASSPTGQGAGETQYF. The CDR3 coding sequence is TGTGCCAGCAGCCCAACGGGACAGGGGGCTGGGGAGACCCAGTACTTC.

The chain couples TRBV20-1 to TRBJ1-1, with D possibly matching TRBD1 (5 bases). V gave up 6 bases and J gave up 1 base, with 15 bases separating them. Germline lookup yields CDR1 DFQATT and CDR2 SNEGSKA (reference sequence). The CDR3 is made up of 14 amino acids. CDR3 DNA sequence: TGCAGTGCCCCGGGACCAGCGACGAACACTGAAGCTTTCTTT. Translation: CSAPGPATNTEAFF.

There are many counts of this clonotype. The chain has TRBV4-1 and TRBJ2-5, with 9 bases identical to TRBD2. Per germline, CDR1 MGHRA and CDR2 YSYEKL. Trimming took 4 bases from V and 2 from J; bases not matched to a gene: 8. This CDR3 spans 16 amino acids. The CDR3 nucleotides are TGCGCCAGCAGCCTCGGGGTAGCGGGAGAACAAGAGACCCAGTACTTC. Amino acids: CASSLGVAGEQETQYF.

The chain joins TRBV3-1 to TRBJ2-1; 9 positions match TRBD2. This CDR3 has 16 amino acids. The V and J ends lost 1 base and 12 bases, in that order; junction bases with no gene match: 13. Germline V lookup: CDR1 LGHDT, CDR2 YNNKEL (reference sequence). Here the CDR3 DNA reads TGTGCCAGCAGCCAAGGAAGCGGGGGGCCAGGGAGGGGGCAGTTCTTC. Translated, it gives CASSQGSGGPGRGQFF.

Many counts were recorded for this clonotype. The gene calls are TRBV7-9 and TRBJ2-3; 10 bases align to TRBD1. CDR3 length: 15 residues. Germline CDR1 and CDR2: SEHNR and FQNEAQ (reference sequence). Trimming took 5 bases from V and 1 from J; bases not matched to a gene: 3. The DNA for the CDR3 is TGTGCCAGCAGCCCCGGGACAGGGGGCACAGATACGCAGTATTTT. This gives the protein CASSPGTGGTDTQYF.

This clonotype was seen at least ten times. The DNA is left out, because the CDR3 cannot be placed on it with certainty; the CDR3 is given as TCRdb lists it. The genes are TRBV27 and TRBJ2-5; the listed D gene, TRBD1, was not tested against the DNA. Germline values: CDR1 MNHEY, CDR2 SMNVEV (reference sequence). The length of the CDR3 is 14 amino acids, counting both ends. CDR3: CASSTSDRGETQYF.

This clonotype has just a few counts. The chain links TRBV12-3 or TRBV12-4 to TRBJ2-5; D might be TRBD1 (5 bases). The CDR3 is made up of 13 amino acids. V lost 6 bases and J 5 bases, leaving 13 bases between the germline ends. As DNA, the CDR3 is TGTGCCAGCAGCTCCCAGGGTTCCGAGACCCAGTACTTC. Translation: CASSSQGSETQYF.

This chain uses TRBV19 with TRBJ2-1; the match to TRBD2 covers 10 bases. V shed 5 bases, J shed 0 bases, and the junction held 7 bases outside the gene matches. This CDR3 region has 17 residues. The germline V gene has CDR1 LNHDA and CDR2 SQIVND (reference sequence). In DNA, the CDR3 is TGTGCCAGTAGTGAAGTAGCGGGAGGTAGCTCCTACAATGAGCAGTTCTTC. Residues: CASSEVAGGSSYNEQFF.

This clonotype was found a few times. The gene calls are TRBV5-1 and TRBJ2-5, with D maybe TRBD2 (6 bases). From germline, CDR1 is SGHRS and CDR2 YFSETQ. With 4 bases removed from V and 5 bases from J, the gap between germline ends came to 18 bases. This CDR3 is built from 15 residues. The CDR3 DNA is TGCGCCAGCAGCATCGGACCCACTGGGAGGGAGACCCAGTACTTC. It specifies CASSIGPTGRETQYF.

This clonotype was found a few times. The chain has TRBV3-1 and TRBJ2-7; D is unresolved. The J call may be wrong; the DNA end is better matched by TRBJ2-1. CDR1 is LGHDT and CDR2 is YNNKEL in the germline V gene (reference sequence). There are 15 residues in the CDR3. Here the CDR3 reads CASSQEVDTYNEQFF. CDR3 nucleotides: TGTGCCAGCAGCCAAGAGGTCGATACCTACAATGAGCAGTTCTTC.

The table lists this clonotype with a few counts. The chain recombines TRBV10-3 with TRBJ1-2; D is ambiguous. CDR1 and CDR2 from the germline V gene are ENHRY and SYGVKD. The V end lost 0 bases, the J end lost 0 bases, and 5 bases lay between the germline ends. The CDR3 runs 14 residues. CDR3 coding DNA: TGTGCCATCAGTGAGTCCCCATCTAACTATGGCTACACCTTC. Residues: CAISESPSNYGYTF.

This clonotype was counted a few times. The rearrangement joins TRBV7-9 to TRBJ1-2, with D perhaps matching TRBD1 (6 bases). The CDR3 is 14 residues long. The V gene lost 1 base and the J gene lost 6 bases, with 12 bases spanning the gap. Germline V lookup: CDR1 SEHNR, CDR2 FQNEAQ (reference sequence). CDR3 region: CASSLVSGGDGYTF. CDR3 DNA: TGTGCCAGCAGCTTAGTCTCGGGGGGCGATGGCTACACCTTC. Based on the CDR3 plus reference TRBV7-9 and TRBJ1-2, the full variable domain is DTGVSQNPRHKITKRGQNVTFRCDPISEHNRLYWYRQTLGQGPEFLTYFQNEAQLEKSRLLSDRFSAERPKGSFSTLEIQRTEQGDSAMYLCASSLVSGGDGYTFGSGTRLTVV.

V is TRBV5-1 and J is TRBJ2-1; a weak D match, TRBD2 (5 bases). The CDR3 is 15 amino acids. The germline gives CDR1 SGHRS, CDR2 YFSETQ. V was pared by 4 bases and J by 2 bases, with 13 bases between. The CDR3 bases are TGCGCCAGCAGCCAAATTACCGGGACCTACAATGAGCAGTTCTTC. Protein: CASSQITGTYNEQFF.

The sample holds a few counts of this clonotype. This chain links TRBV20-1 with TRBJ2-5; 10 nucleotides agree with TRBD2. The CDR3 is 14 residues long. The germline gives CDR1 DFQATT, CDR2 SNEGSKA (reference sequence). V was pared by 6 bases and J by 0 bases, with 4 bases of the junction left unmatched. The CDR3 protein is CSAQLAGNQETQYF. CDR3 nucleotides: TGCAGTGCACAACTAGCGGGGAACCAAGAGACCCAGTACTTC.

The V and J genes are TRBV15 and TRBJ1-1; the D is unclear. This CDR3 is built from 11 residues. V lost 3 bases and J 11 bases, leaving 10 bases between the germline ends. The V gene's germline CDR1 is LNHNV and CDR2 YYDKDF (reference sequence). CDR3 nucleotides: TGTGCCACCAGCAGCTCCCGGAAGGCTTTCTTT. Translating gives CATSSSRKAFF.

This rearrangement joins TRBV19 to TRBJ2-1; either TRBD1 or TRBD2 may supply D (5 bases each). This CDR3 is 14 amino acids long. The V end lost 3 bases, the J end lost 9 bases, and 15 bases lay between the germline ends. CDR1 is LNHDA and CDR2 is SQIVND in the germline V gene (reference sequence). Here the CDR3 reads CASSMWDQAGEQFF. The CDR3, as DNA: TGTGCCAGTAGTATGTGGGACCAGGCAGGTGAGCAGTTCTTC.